Listed below are T cell receptor beta chains from one sample, sequenced in a study of T-cell memory formation after mild COVID-19. TCRdb independently ran MiXCR on the 5' RACE reads; one entry per CDR3 protein. The sample has approximately 500,000 distinct CDR3 sequences; around a quarter are singletons. The source material was PBMCs or a T cell subset sorted from them (not recorded which). These receptors all stem from an adult woman who had mild COVID-19 (a few samples of this study predate the infection). Cell type and time point are not known. The CDR3 runs from the conserved cysteine through the conserved F or W. Fields, in order: J gene, V gene, clone size, CDR3 protein. Clone size is stated in some rows and not others, as once, few, many or a class when expanded.

TRBJ1-2	TRBV2	NA	CASRGDNYGYTF
TRBJ2-1	TRBV4-1	NA	CASSPGLAGEVDEQFF
TRBJ2-2	TRBV3-1	NA	CASSQVSGGGASGELFF
TRBJ2-5	TRBV12-3/TRBV12-4	NA	CASSLDTQETQYF
TRBJ2-5	TRBV12-3/TRBV12-4	many	CASSIQETQYF
TRBJ2-7	TRBV5-4	few	CASSLALGGSSYEQYF
TRBJ2-3	TRBV15	NA	CATSRYRGQGDTQYF
TRBJ2-3	TRBV20-1	NA	CSARDRDGARTDTQYF
TRBJ1-5	TRBV7-9	few	CASSLALTGNQPQHF
TRBJ2-7	TRBV12-3/TRBV12-4	NA	CASSPAAQASYEQYF
TRBJ1-2	TRBV7-8	NA	CASSEILGGYGYTF
TRBJ1-2	TRBV7-2	NA	CASSLQGALYYSANYGYTF
TRBJ2-7	TRBV4-2	NA	CASSQVAQASASYEQYF
TRBJ2-7	TRBV10-3	few	CAMSGGDEQYF
TRBJ2-7	TRBV27	few	CAEGRWGLYEQYF
TRBJ2-2	TRBV5-1	many	CASSLNTGELFF
TRBJ2-1	TRBV7-2	few	CASSLDHSYNEQFF
TRBJ1-6	TRBV11-2	few	CASSLNQGSSSPLHF
TRBJ2-1	TRBV6-2/TRBV6-3	few	CASSNPVSEQFF
TRBJ2-7	TRBV19	NA	CASSQDRVHEQYF
TRBJ1-2	TRBV20-1	NA	CSAREVTYGYTF
TRBJ2-7	TRBV18	once	CASSPSHSSYEQYF
TRBJ2-3	TRBV2	few	CASSIAGGLSDTQYF
TRBJ1-2	TRBV5-5	NA	CASSARPGIGYGYTF
TRBJ2-2	TRBV5-5	NA	CASSPSGTGRTGELFF
TRBJ2-5	TRBV5-1	NA	CASSLGTESETQYF
TRBJ2-2	TRBV6-5	few	CASSYSGLAGVITGELFF
TRBJ2-3	TRBV6-4	NA	CASRTQASTDTQYF
TRBJ2-7	TRBV14	NA	CASSPSTASYEQYF
TRBJ2-3	TRBV6-5	NA	CASSYSEPSVSTDTQYF
TRBJ2-2	TRBV9	NA	CASSEQPGELFF
TRBJ1-1	TRBV18	NA	CASSPGTTMNTEAFF
TRBJ2-7	TRBV27	many	CASSSRQGGSYEQYF
TRBJ2-3	TRBV29-1	NA	CSAKTRQGNKEGTDTQYF
TRBJ2-2	TRBV12-5	NA	CASGLSHLKDTGELFF
TRBJ2-1	TRBV12-3/TRBV12-4	NA	CASSPSGKGGYEQFF
TRBJ2-1	TRBV9	few	CASSDRGRGLYNEQFF
TRBJ2-1	TRBV9	NA	CASIVAGDNEQFF
TRBJ2-3	TRBV19	NA	CASREAGTDTQYF
TRBJ2-3	TRBV20-1	few	CSAARGYTDTQYF
TRBJ2-7	TRBV11-2	NA	CASSSWTGPYEQYF
TRBJ1-6	TRBV6-5	NA	CASSKLSQGLGSPLHF